The 5 T cell receptor beta chains below all came from one sample that was sequenced in a study of blood T cell repertoires in COVID-19. TCRdb's table, derived via immunoSEQ multiplex PCR, lists solely in-frame clones and lacks some. Seen here are about 250,000 clones, around 86% observed once, and the top ten hold 2.5% to 3.5%. Material for sequencing was peripheral blood. The receptors were gathered from a woman aged 25 to 45 with active or convalescent COVID-19.

This chain uses TRBV15 with TRBJ1-1; D uncertain. The CDR3 covers 14 residues. The V end lost 5 bases, the J end lost 1 base, and 11 bases lay between the germline ends. CDR1 LNHNV and CDR2 YYDKDF come from the germline V gene (reference sequence). The CDR3 DNA sequence: TGTGCCACCAGCGGGGAGAAGGGGAACACTGAAGCTTTCTTT. It translates to CATSGEKGNTEAFF.

This clone was picked up one time. The rearrangement joins TRBV7-2 to TRBJ2-3; no clear D. The V and J ends lost 4 bases and 2 bases respectively, with 4 bases between them. The germline V gene has CDR1 SGHTA and CDR2 FQGNSA. The CDR3 consists of 12 residues. CDR3 in amino acids: CASSYYTDTQYF. CDR3 DNA: TGTGCCAGCAGCTATTACACAGATACGCAGTATTTT.

The J gene is TRBJ2-3, the V gene TRBV7-2; D might be TRBD1 (5 bases). The CDR3 totals 16 residues. Germline V gives CDR1 SGHTA, CDR2 FQGNSA. Trimming took 5 bases from V and 5 from J, leaving 20 bases between them. The chain's CDR3 is CASSPRQGSLVDTQYF. The CDR3 nucleotides read TGTGCCAGCAGCCCCCGTCAGGGCTCCTTGGTAGATACGCAGTATTTT.

This rearrangement joins TRBV19 to TRBJ1-3, with D possibly TRBD1 on 5 matching bases. With 6 bases removed from V and 1 base from J, the gap between germline ends came to 13 bases. The germline V gene encodes CDR1 LNHDA and CDR2 SQIVND (reference sequence). CDR3 length: 15 residues. The CDR3 sequence: CASRTQTGSGNTIYF. The CDR3 DNA sequence: TGTGCCAGTAGAACCCAAACAGGTTCTGGAAACACCATATATTTT.

The rearrangement joins TRBV9 to TRBJ2-2; 7 nucleotides match TRBD1. There are 16 residues in the CDR3. From germline, CDR1 is SGDLS and CDR2 YYNGEE. With V trimmed by 6 bases and J by 0 bases, 8 bases remained unmatched. CDR3 protein: CASTRTGTANTGELFF. The CDR3 DNA reads TGTGCCAGCACCAGAACCGGGACAGCGAACACCGGGGAGCTGTTTTTT.